Below, 30 T cell receptor beta chains from the same sample are listed, as sequenced in a study of cytomegalovirus exposure and HLA in healthy donors. PCR was performed using 60 Vbeta and 13 Jbeta primers. The assay was immunoSEQ multiplex PCR, and TCRdb's table has in-frame clones only and misses some. The data contain approximately 150,000 clones, roughly 67% of them singletons. The source material was PBMCs. Receptors were obtained from a woman aged 18 to 35 in good health and CMV-seropositive.

The chain carries TRBV7-9 and TRBJ1-1; D remains unclear. V shed 5 bases and J shed 1 base, with 8 bases lying between them. Germline CDR1 reads SEHNR; CDR2 reads FQNEAQ (reference sequence). The CDR3 sequence is 13 residues long. CDR3 bases: TGTGCCAGCAGCATGGGAGGGAACACTGAAGCTTTCTTT. It encodes CASSMGGNTEAFF. Together with reference TRBV7-9 and TRBJ1-1, the CDR3 gives the full variable domain: DTGVSQNPRHKITKRGQNVTFRCDPISEHNRLYWYRQTLGQGPEFLTYFQNEAQLEKSRLLSDRFSAERPKGSFSTLEIQRTEQGDSAMYLCASSMGGNTEAFFGQGTRLTVV.

The chain joins TRBV5-1 to TRBJ2-3; 7 bases are shared with TRBD2. After removal of 3 bases from V and 3 bases from J, the junction contained 4 bases not matched to a gene. The CDR3 is 14 residues long. Per the germline V gene, CDR1 is SGHRS and CDR2 is YFSETQ. The CDR3 loop is CASSSGLVTDTQYF. CDR3 in DNA: TGCGCCAGCAGCTCCGGACTAGTAACAGATACGCAGTATTTT.

This clone was detected a few times. The chain uses TRBV19 and TRBJ1-4; the match to TRBD1 covers 7 bases. Per the germline V gene, CDR1 is LNHDA and CDR2 is SQIVND (reference sequence). J lost 7 bases, V lost 7 bases, and 3 bases had no gene match. The length of the CDR3 is 12 residues. The DNA of the CDR3 is TGTGCCAGTACTGAGGGGGCTGAAAAACTGTTTTTT. Translation gives CASTEGAEKLFF.

The chain uses TRBV4-1 and TRBJ1-6; TRBD1 might be the D (6 bases). The length of the CDR3 is 17 residues. Germline loops: CDR1 MGHRA, CDR2 YSYEKL. V was pared by 0 bases and J by 6 bases, with 15 bases between. CDR3 loop: CASSQERGGGFNSPLHF. CDR3 sequence (DNA): TGCGCCAGCAGCCAAGAAAGGGGGGGCGGATTTAATTCACCCCTCCACTTT.

V and J are TRBV7-9 and TRBJ2-4, with a possible D match to TRBD1 (5 bases). Trimming cost V 1 base and J 0 bases, with 10 bases left between them. Germline V CDR1 and CDR2: SEHNR, FQNEAQ (reference sequence). This CDR3 spans 16 amino acids. The CDR3 loop reads CASSLDTRVAKNIQYF. The CDR3 bases are TGTGCCAGCAGCTTAGACACCAGGGTAGCCAAAAACATTCAGTACTTC.

The chain is built from TRBV14 and TRBJ2-5; TRBD2 might be the D (6 bases). Germline loops: CDR1 SGHDN, CDR2 FVKESK. Between the trimmed V and J ends, which lost 4 bases and 5 bases, there was a span of 11 bases. This CDR3 is 13 amino acids long. CDR3 residues: CASSPGLRETQYF. The DNA of the CDR3 is TGTGCCAGCAGCCCGGGACTTCGGGAGACCCAGTACTTC.

This clone was observed a handful of times. The rearrangement joins TRBV27 to TRBJ1-1; D gene uncertain. Germline CDR1 reads MNHEY; CDR2 reads SMNVEV (reference sequence). The CDR3 has 13 residues. The V end was cut by 3 bases, the J end by 4 bases, with 9 bases between. The CDR3 DNA sequence: TGTGCCAGCAGTTTTGCGGGATTCACTGAAGCTTTCTTT. Its protein product is CASSFAGFTEAFF.

The chain couples TRBV18 to TRBJ2-3; D is possibly TRBD1 (6 bases). Trimming removed 1 base from V and 1 base from J, with 12 bases in between. The CDR3 consists of 16 residues. CDR1 is KGHSH and CDR2 is LQKENI in the germline V gene. The DNA of the CDR3 is TGTGCCAGCTCACCACGACAGGACCTTGGCACAGATACGCAGTATTTT. Encoded protein: CASSPRQDLGTDTQYF.

This clone was recorded only once. V and J are TRBV7-9 and TRBJ2-7, with no clear D. Looked up from germline, CDR1 is SEHNR and CDR2 is FQNEAQ (reference sequence). V gave up 3 bases and J gave up 5 bases, with 14 bases separating them. This CDR3 comprises 14 residues. CDR3 loop: CASSLEIRSHEQYF. The CDR3 coding sequence is TGTGCCAGCAGCTTGGAGATTAGGAGCCACGAGCAGTACTTC.

This clone was counted a few times. V gene TRBV5-6 combines with J gene TRBJ1-1; 7 bases align to TRBD1. CDR1 and CDR2 (germline): SGHDT, YYEEEE. With 0 bases clipped from V and 1 base from J, the junction kept 9 bases outside the gene matches. The CDR3 has 17 residues. The CDR3 here is CASSLGLTGKGNTEAFF. The CDR3 DNA is TGTGCCAGCAGCTTGGGCCTGACAGGGAAGGGGAACACTGAAGCTTTCTTT.

CDR3 amino acids: CASSALGGNYGYTF. The CDR3 DNA follows: TGTGCCAGCAGTGCTCTCGGGGGAAACTATGGCTACACCTTC. This chain links TRBV27 with TRBJ1-2, with a possible D match to TRBD1 (5 bases). The CDR3 is made up of 14 amino acids. Looked up from germline, CDR1 is MNHEY and CDR2 is SMNVEV (reference sequence). V lost 5 bases and J 2 bases, leaving 12 bases between the germline ends.

The CDR3 loop reads CASTQPGTEAFF. CDR3 coding DNA: TGTGCCAGCACCCAACCGGGGACTGAAGCTTTCTTT. The V call is TRBV6-5, the J call TRBJ1-1; D unresolved. V dropped 7 bases and J dropped 5 bases, with 11 bases sitting between them. The CDR3 extends over 12 amino acids. Germline V gene sequence: CDR1 MNHEY, CDR2 SVGAGI.

V is TRBV7-6 and J is TRBJ2-7; D gene unclear. V dropped 3 bases and J dropped 3 bases, with 9 bases sitting between them. CDR3 size: 13 residues. In germline, CDR1 is SGHVS, CDR2 FNYEAQ. CDR3 loop: CASSLYLDYEQYF. CDR3 DNA sequence: TGTGCCAGCAGCTTGTACCTAGACTACGAGCAGTACTTC.

This clone was observed a handful of times. The genes are TRBV5-4 and TRBJ1-1; no clear D gene. CDR1 and CDR2 from the germline V gene are SGHNT and YYREEE (reference sequence). The CDR3 is 14 amino acids. V was cut by 1 base and J by 3 bases, with 10 bases left in between. The DNA for the CDR3 is TGTGCCAGCAGCTTGAGACTCGGGGACACTGAAGCTTTCTTT. Its protein product is CASSLRLGDTEAFF.

The rearrangement uses TRBV6-1 and TRBJ2-7; 9 bases are shared with TRBD1. Trimming cost V 8 bases and J 4 bases; bases outside gene matches: 6. Germline lookup yields CDR1 MNHNS and CDR2 SASEGT. There are 13 residues in the CDR3. DNA of the CDR3: TGTGCCAGCGCCGACAGGGGGTCTTACGAGCAGTACTTC. Protein sequence: CASADRGSYEQYF.

This rearrangement joins TRBV2 to TRBJ2-2; 8 bases are shared with TRBD2. With V trimmed by 7 bases and J by 5 bases, 6 bases remained unmatched. CDR1 is SNHLY, CDR2 FYNNEI, per germline. This CDR3 contains 14 residues. The CDR3 here is CASTPGGQTGELFF. The CDR3 DNA reads as TGTGCCAGCACCCCGGGGGGGCAGACCGGGGAGCTGTTTTTT.

In its sample, this clone was seen a few times. This rearrangement joins TRBV7-9 to TRBJ1-2; tentative D call: TRBD1 (6 bases). The V gene's germline CDR1 is SEHNR and CDR2 FQNEAQ (reference sequence). The V end was cut by 0 bases, the J end by 7 bases, with 15 bases between. CDR3 length: 15 residues. CDR3 loop: CASSLALVSGVGYTF. CDR3 in DNA: TGTGCCAGCAGCTTAGCGCTTGTTTCAGGGGTTGGCTACACCTTC.

The chain recombines TRBV7-2 with TRBJ2-7, with D tentatively TRBD1 (5 bases). In germline, CDR1 is SGHTA, CDR2 FQGNSA. Trimming stripped 3 bases from V and 2 bases from J, with 11 bases between. There are 14 residues in the CDR3. The CDR3 protein is CASSFQGFAYEQYF. The CDR3 DNA reads TGTGCCAGCAGCTTCCAGGGTTTTGCCTACGAGCAGTACTTC.

This chain links TRBV2 with TRBJ1-1, with D possibly being TRBD1 (6 bases). V was pared by 6 bases and J by 0 bases, with 23 bases between. CDR3 length equals 18 residues. Per germline, CDR1 SNHLY and CDR2 FYNNEI. In nucleotides, the CDR3 is TGTGCCAGCAGAAACGTCATGGACGGGGGGCCCATGAACACTGAAGCTTTCTTT. Its protein product is CASRNVMDGGPMNTEAFF.

This chain uses TRBV11-3 with TRBJ2-5; the D gene is possibly TRBD1 (5 bases). Germline loops: CDR1 SGHNT, CDR2 YENEEA. Trimming took 6 bases from V and 4 from J, leaving 12 bases between them. The CDR3 is 13 residues long. CDR3: CASSSQGLETQYF. CDR3 sequence (DNA): TGTGCCAGCAGTTCTCAGGGATTAGAGACCCAGTACTTC.

There are a few counts of this clone. The J gene is TRBJ1-5, the V gene TRBV30; possible D gene TRBD1, 5 bases. Germline CDR1 and CDR2: GTSNPN and SVGIG (reference sequence). Between the trimmed V and J ends, which lost 2 bases and 1 base, there was a span of 9 bases. This CDR3 is built from 14 residues. The DNA for the CDR3 is TGTGCCTGGAGTACGGACACGAGCAATCAGCCCCAGCATTTT. It is translated as CAWSTDTSNQPQHF.

The chain links TRBV7-9 to TRBJ1-3, with TRBD1 as a possible D gene (5 bases). The CDR3 extends over 16 amino acids. Trimming took 1 base from V and 0 from J, leaving 10 bases between them. Per the germline V gene, CDR1 is SEHNR and CDR2 is FQNEAQ (reference sequence). The CDR3 loop reads CASSLGIGDSGNTIYF. As DNA, the CDR3 is TGTGCCAGCAGCTTAGGGATAGGGGACTCTGGAAACACCATATATTTT.

This clone was found once. This chain joins TRBV6-1 and TRBJ2-1; 14 nucleotides agree with TRBD2. The CDR3 covers 15 residues. Trimming took 4 bases from V and 6 from J; bases not matched to a gene: 2. The germline V gene has CDR1 MNHNS and CDR2 SASEGT. In DNA form, the CDR3 reads TGTGCCAGCAGTGGGGGACTAGCGGGGGCCAATGAGCAGTTCTTC. Translating gives CASSGGLAGANEQFF.

The V call is TRBV2, the J call TRBJ1-2; tentatively, D is TRBD1 (6 bases). The CDR3 runs to 17 residues. V lost 4 bases and J lost 4, with 22 bases in between. Germline assignment: CDR1 SNHLY and CDR2 FYNNEI. This chain's CDR3 is CASSGNRADGRIYGYTF. The DNA of the CDR3 is TGTGCCAGCAGTGGCAACAGGGCGGACGGGCGGATCTATGGCTACACCTTC.

The chain employs TRBV5-1 and TRBJ2-5, with TRBD1 as a possible D gene (7 bases). Germline assignment: CDR1 SGHRS and CDR2 YFSETQ. The CDR3 spans 14 residues. The V and J ends lost 4 bases and 1 base respectively, with 11 bases between them. The CDR3 is CASSLRDSQETQYF. The CDR3 nucleotides are TGCGCCAGCAGCCTGCGGGACAGCCAAGAGACCCAGTACTTC.

The chain links TRBV10-3 to TRBJ1-1; D possibly corresponds to TRBD1 (6 bases). The germline V and J ends were trimmed by 6 bases and 5 bases, with 13 bases remaining between them. Looked up from germline, CDR1 is ENHRY and CDR2 is SYGVKD. CDR3 length equals 13 residues. This CDR3 is CAIRFSGDTEAFF. For the CDR3, the DNA is TGTGCCATCAGATTCTCAGGGGATACTGAAGCTTTCTTT.

The chain links TRBV7-8 to TRBJ1-5, with D possibly matching TRBD1 (5 bases). Germline V CDR1 and CDR2: SGHVS, FQNEAQ. The CDR3 is 15 residues long. V was shortened by 5 bases and J by 0 bases, with 11 bases between the two germline ends. The CDR3 nucleotides read TGTGCCAGCAGCCTTGACAGCTATAGCAATCAGCCCCAGCATTTT. Protein sequence: CASSLDSYSNQPQHF. The variable domain in full, completed from reference TRBV7-8 and TRBJ1-5, reads GAGVSQSPRYKVAKRGQDVALRCDPISGHVSLFWYQQALGQGPEFLTYFQNEAQLDKSGLPSDRFFAERPEGSVSTLKIQRTQQEDSAVYLCASSLDSYSNQPQHFGDGTRLSIL.

This clone was seen once. This sequence joins TRBV7-3 and TRBJ2-5, with TRBD2 identical over 9 bases. The CDR3 sequence is 15 residues long. CDR1 is SGHTA, CDR2 FQGTGA, per germline. Unmatched junction bases numbered 6, after V lost 5 bases and J lost 2 bases. The CDR3 is CASSRGGALQETQYF. The CDR3 nucleotides read TGTGCCAGCAGCCGCGGGGGGGCCCTTCAAGAGACCCAGTACTTC. Using reference TRBV7-3 and TRBJ2-5 for the parts outside the CDR3, the full variable domain is GAGVSQTPSNKVTEKGKYVELRCDPISGHTALYWYRQSLGQGPEFLIYFQGTGAADDSGLPNDRFFAVRPEGSVSTLKIQRTERGDSAVYLCASSRGGALQETQYFGPGTRLLVL.

The chain joins TRBV7-9 to TRBJ1-4; 7 nucleotides match TRBD1. The V segment lost 3 bases and the J segment 4 bases; nucleotides outside the gene matches: 2. The CDR3 totals 14 residues. The germline V gene has CDR1 SEHNR and CDR2 FQNEAQ (reference sequence). The CDR3 spells CASSLGQLNEKLFF. DNA of the CDR3: TGTGCCAGCAGCTTGGGACAGCTTAATGAAAAACTGTTTTTT. Using reference TRBV7-9 and TRBJ1-4 for the parts outside the CDR3, the full variable domain is DTGVSQNPRHKITKRGQNVTFRCDPISEHNRLYWYRQTLGQGPEFLTYFQNEAQLEKSRLLSDRFSAERPKGSFSTLEIQRTEQGDSAMYLCASSLGQLNEKLFFGSGTQLSVL.

This rearrangement joins TRBV15 to TRBJ2-5; 8 bases match TRBD1. The J call may be wrong; the DNA end is better matched by TRBJ2-7. The germline V gene has CDR1 LNHNV and CDR2 YYDKDF (reference sequence). The CDR3 length is 14 residues. The CDR3 sequence is CATSRGQGLYEQYF. The CDR3 bases are TGTGCCACCAGCAGAGGACAGGGGCTCTACGAGCAGTACTTC.